A selection of T cell receptor beta chains follows, all from one sample in a study of T cell repertoires in cytomegalovirus infection. TCRdb redid the calling of the reads with MiXCR, one entry per CDR3 protein. The sample consists of fewer than 700,000 distinct CDR3 sequences, roughly a quarter of them appearing once. The sample comprised CD8+ T cells from PBMCs. The receptor source for this set is a human donor in good health (CMV status not recorded). Some clones in this sample may be carry-over from other donors' samples. Both conserved end residues are part of each CDR3. The D gene is left open where the match is weak. Some rows mark clone size as missing; the rest say once, few, many or name a class of expanded clone.

j_call d_call v_call clone_size cdr3_aa cdr3_nt
TRBJ2-6 - TRBV7-2 - CGVLNGANVLTF TGCGGGGTACTTAACGGGGCCAACGTCCTGACTTTC
TRBJ2-7 - TRBV7-6 many CASSLAPGVEQYF TGTGCCAGCAGCTTAGCTCCAGGAGTCGAGCAGTACTTC
TRBJ1-2 - TRBV12-5 few CASGSPGEYGYTF TGTGCTAGTGGTTCCCCGGGGGAATATGGCTACACCTTC
TRBJ2-5 TRBD1 TRBV10-2 - CASWDRAAEETQYF TGCGCCAGCTGGGACAGGGCGGCAGAAGAGACCCAGTACTTC
TRBJ2-2 TRBD2 TRBV7-2 many CASSWTSGNFAGELFF TGTGCCAGCAGTTGGACTAGCGGGAACTTTGCCGGGGAGCTGTTTTTT
TRBJ1-2 - TRBV6-2/TRBV6-3 few CASGRGGNGYTF TGTGCCAGCGGAAGGGGTGGAAATGGCTACACCTTC
TRBJ2-5 TRBD2 TRBV24-1 few CATSDLGTSGEETQYF TGTGCCACCAGTGATTTAGGGACTAGCGGGGAAGAGACCCAGTACTTC
TRBJ2-5 - TRBV9 few CASSDPGDTQETQYF TGTGCCAGCAGCGACCCGGGGGACACCCAAGAGACCCAGTACTTC
TRBJ1-1 TRBD1 TRBV7-6 many CASSNRGGTEAFF TGTGCCAGCAGTAACAGGGGTGGCACTGAAGCTTTCTTT
TRBJ2-1 - TRBV29-1 - CSSISFVNEQFF TGCAGCTCCATTTCGTTCGTCAATGAGCAGTTCTTC
TRBJ2-3 TRBD1 TRBV6-5 - CATSPPRTGFLDTQYF TGTGCCACTTCACCGCCAAGGACAGGGTTTCTGGATACGCAGTATTTT
TRBJ2-3 - TRBV19 few CASTTVWGRMDTQYF TGTGCCAGTACCACGGTGTGGGGGCGCATGGATACGCAGTATTTT
TRBJ2-3 - TRBV11-2 few CASSLEGPDTQYF TGTGCCAGCAGCTTAGAAGGGCCAGATACGCAGTATTTT
TRBJ2-2 - TRBV7-6 once CASSLEAWRNTGELFF TGTGCCAGCAGCTTAGAGGCATGGAGGAACACCGGGGAGCTGTTTTTT
TRBJ1-1 TRBD1 TRBV12-5 - CASGWGDRGAFF TGTGCTAGTGGTTGGGGGGACAGGGGGGCTTTCTTT
TRBJ2-2 TRBD1 TRBV7-8 many CASSFLTGDTGELFF TGTGCCAGCAGCTTCCTGACAGGGGACACCGGGGAGCTGTTTTTT
TRBJ2-7 - TRBV20-1 - CSARDWVSSSYEQYF TGCAGTGCTAGAGATTGGGTCTCGAGCTCCTACGAGCAGTACTTC
TRBJ1-1 TRBD1 TRBV20-1 - CSAPLQDRVNTEAFF TGCAGTGCTCCGCTCCAGGACAGGGTGAACACTGAAGCTTTCTTT
TRBJ2-2 - TRBV15 few CATSREPVGTGELFF TGTGCCACCAGCAGAGAGCCCGTTGGCACCGGGGAGCTGTTTTTT
TRBJ1-2 - TRBV6-6 - CASSYSSGDVYGYTF TGTGCCAGCAGTTACTCATCAGGGGATGTCTATGGCTACACCTTC
TRBJ2-3 - TRBV24-1 once CATSDSSFGRTDTQYF TGTGCCACCAGTGATTCCTCTTTTGGGCGCACAGATACGCAGTATTTT
TRBJ1-1 - TRBV5-6 - CASSSGDSDGAEAFF TGTGCCAGCAGTTCCGGCGACAGTGACGGGGCTGAAGCTTTCTTT
TRBJ2-5 - TRBV28 many CASSLWGTGLEETQYF TGTGCCAGCAGTTTATGGGGTACGGGGCTGGAGGAGACCCAGTACTTC
TRBJ1-5 TRBD1 TRBV19 few CASSILRDSFNQPQHF TGTGCCAGTAGTATCCTACGGGACAGCTTCAATCAGCCCCAGCATTTT
TRBJ2-1 TRBD2 TRBV20-1 few CSARDSSARVLAGEYNEQFF TGCAGTGCTAGAGATAGTTCGGCCAGGGTCCTAGCGGGGGAGTACAATGAGCAGTTCTTC
TRBJ2-1 - TRBV29-1 - CSVDYSPPYNEQFF TGCAGCGTTGATTATTCGCCACCTTACAATGAGCAGTTCTTC
TRBJ2-1 TRBD2 TRBV7-2 few CASSPSWGSGGAPNEQFF TGTGCCAGCAGCCCTTCTTGGGGTAGCGGGGGGGCCCCAAATGAGCAGTTCTTC
TRBJ2-7 - TRBV7-2 many CASSSTLRDPYEQYF TGTGCCAGCAGCTCCACCCTCAGGGACCCCTACGAGCAGTACTTC
TRBJ2-1 - TRBV12-3/TRBV12-4 many CASSLGGPYGKGDEQFF TGTGCCAGCAGTTTGGGTGGCCCGTACGGTAAAGGCGATGAGCAGTTCTTC
TRBJ2-1 - TRBV7-3 - CASSSPMGRHIYNEQFF TGTGCCAGCAGCTCCCCGATGGGCAGGCACATCTACAATGAGCAGTTCTTC
TRBJ2-4 TRBD2 TRBV2 - CASSPGTSVSSKNIQYF TGTGCCAGCAGTCCCGGGACTAGCGTTTCTAGCAAAAACATTCAGTACTTC
TRBJ2-1 TRBD1 TRBV12-3/TRBV12-4 - CASSFGTGEIDEQFF TGTGCCAGCAGTTTTGGGACAGGGGAAATTGATGAGCAGTTCTTC